This T cell receptor (beta chain) originates from a study of beta chain features in type 1 diabetes. Regarding the study as a whole: Highly expressing activated T cells could be over-counted with a cDNA template.

Germline-derived CDR1 and CDR2 are SEHNR and FQNEAQ (reference sequence). Trimming pared 2 bases from V and 4 bases from J, leaving 26 bases between. The CDR3 is 19 amino acids. Points on this clone: Its specificity is unknown.

Expressed TCRB transcripts were sequenced, since all the RNA that had been isolated was reverse transcribed. Assay used: immunoSEQ multiplex PCR; TCRdb lists only in-frame clones, some missing. The sample gives about 360,000 clones, 10% to 15% of which show up once; less than 0.02% is in the top ten. The sample was naive CD4+ T cells from blood. This TCR was recovered from a man between 18 and 35 years old in good health. The rearrangement uses TRBV7-9 and TRBJ1-1; unclear D gene. For the CDR3, the DNA is TGTGCCAGCAGCTTAAACACGATGGTCGGGGTTGGGAGGAGCACTGAAGCTTTCTTT. It translates to CASSLNTMVGVGRSTEAFF.